This T cell receptor beta chain originates from a study of response to subunit inactivated influenza vaccine. General study points: Each seasonal flu vaccination may recruit only limited new T cells, authors suggested.

This clonotype was observed at least ten times. Its antigen is currently unknown. The CDR3 consists of 14 residues. Between the trimmed V and J ends, which lost 6 bases and 1 base, there was a span of 12 bases. CDR1 is MNHEY, CDR2 SVGAGI, per germline. Via MiXCR, TCRdb re-called the RT-PCR reads, giving one row per CDR3 protein. The table has hundreds of thousands of distinct CDR3 sequences, roughly 14% seen once. The source is a man between 45 and 60 years old who received an inactivated influenza vaccine. The V call is TRBV6-5, the J call TRBJ1-1; D not certain. The sequencing used PBMCs from blood, collected about 13 days after vaccination. This CDR3 is CASRVLGSNTEAFF. The CDR3 nucleotides read TGTGCCAGCAGGGTCCTCGGGTCGAACACTGAAGCTTTCTTT.